The clone carrying this T cell receptor beta chain showed up just a few times. This entry is derived from a study of cytomegalovirus exposure and HLA in healthy donors. A multiplex PCR was run with 60 Vbeta primers and 13 Jbeta primers. Only in-frame clones appear in the TCRdb table, and some are missing; sequencing was by immunoSEQ multiplex PCR. The profile shows 150,000 to 200,000 clones, more than 60% of them singletons. Trimming cost V 2 bases and J 2 bases, with 11 bases left between them. The CDR3 is 15 amino acids. From germline, CDR1 is KGHSH and CDR2 LQKENI. This rearrangement joins TRBV18 to TRBJ2-3; possibly TRBD1 for D (5 bases). The sample comprised PBMCs. The sequence was collected from a young man in good health and CMV-seronegative. CDR3 sequence: CASSPTKTDTDTQYF. The CDR3 nucleotides read TGTGCCAGCTCACCAACCAAGACAGACACAGATACGCAGTATTTT.